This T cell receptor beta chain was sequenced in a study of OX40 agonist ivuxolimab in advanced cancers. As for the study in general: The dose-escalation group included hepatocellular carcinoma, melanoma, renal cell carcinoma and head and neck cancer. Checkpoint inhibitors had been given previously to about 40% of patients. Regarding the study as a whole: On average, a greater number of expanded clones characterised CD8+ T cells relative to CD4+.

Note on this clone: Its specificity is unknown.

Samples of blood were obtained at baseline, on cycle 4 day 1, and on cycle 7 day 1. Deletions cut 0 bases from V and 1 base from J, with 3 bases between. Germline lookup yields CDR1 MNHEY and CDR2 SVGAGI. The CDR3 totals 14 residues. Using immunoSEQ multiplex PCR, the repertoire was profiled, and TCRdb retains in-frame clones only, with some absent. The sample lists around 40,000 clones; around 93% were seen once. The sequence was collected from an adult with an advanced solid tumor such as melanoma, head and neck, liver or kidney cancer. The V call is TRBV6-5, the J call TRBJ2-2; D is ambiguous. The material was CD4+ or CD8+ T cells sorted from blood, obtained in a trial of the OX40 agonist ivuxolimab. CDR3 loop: CASSYSRNTGELFF. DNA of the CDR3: TGTGCCAGCAGTTACTCTCGGAACACCGGGGAGCTGTTTTTT.